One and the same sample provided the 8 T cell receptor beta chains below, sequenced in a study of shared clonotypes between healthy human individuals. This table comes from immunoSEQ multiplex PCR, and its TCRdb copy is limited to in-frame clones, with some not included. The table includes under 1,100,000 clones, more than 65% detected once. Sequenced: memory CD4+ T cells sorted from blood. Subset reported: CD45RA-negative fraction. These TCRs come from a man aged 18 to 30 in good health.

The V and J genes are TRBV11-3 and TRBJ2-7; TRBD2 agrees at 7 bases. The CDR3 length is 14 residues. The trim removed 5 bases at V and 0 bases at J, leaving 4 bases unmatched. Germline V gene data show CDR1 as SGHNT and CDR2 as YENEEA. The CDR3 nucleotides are TGTGCCAGCAGCCCCGGGGGGACCTCCTACGAGCAGTACTTC. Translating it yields CASSPGGTSYEQYF.

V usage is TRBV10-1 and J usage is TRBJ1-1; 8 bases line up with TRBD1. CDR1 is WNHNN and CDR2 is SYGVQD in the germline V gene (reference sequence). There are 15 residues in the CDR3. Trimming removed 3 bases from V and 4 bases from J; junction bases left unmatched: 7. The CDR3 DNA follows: TGCGCCAGCAGTGAACCCACAGGGGGTGGCACTGAAGCTTTCTTT. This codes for CASSEPTGGGTEAFF.

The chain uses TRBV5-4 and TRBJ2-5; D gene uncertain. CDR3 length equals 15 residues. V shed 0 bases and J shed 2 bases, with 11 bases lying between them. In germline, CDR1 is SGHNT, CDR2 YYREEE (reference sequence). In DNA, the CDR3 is TGTGCCAGCAGCTTGGAATCCTGGGGACAAGAGACCCAGTACTTC. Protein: CASSLESWGQETQYF.

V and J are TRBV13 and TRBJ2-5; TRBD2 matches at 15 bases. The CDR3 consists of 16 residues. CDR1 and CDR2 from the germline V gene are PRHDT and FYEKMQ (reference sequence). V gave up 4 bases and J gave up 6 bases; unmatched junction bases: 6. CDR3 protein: CASSSGLAGGPKTQYF. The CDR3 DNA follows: TGTGCCAGCAGCTCCGGACTAGCGGGGGGGCCGAAGACCCAGTACTTC. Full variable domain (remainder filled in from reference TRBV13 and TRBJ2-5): AAGVIQSPRHLIKEKRETATLKCYPIPRHDTVYWYQQGPGQDPQFLISFYEKMQSDKGSIPDRFSAQQFSDYHSELNMSSLELGDSALYFCASSSGLAGGPKTQYFGPGTRLLVL.

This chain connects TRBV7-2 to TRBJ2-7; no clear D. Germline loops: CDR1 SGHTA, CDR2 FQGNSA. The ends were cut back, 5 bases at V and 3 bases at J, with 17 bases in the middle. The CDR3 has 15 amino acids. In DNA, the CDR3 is TGTGCCAGCAGCCCTCTGCTAGGACCAAGCTACGAGCAGTACTTC. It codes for CASSPLLGPSYEQYF.

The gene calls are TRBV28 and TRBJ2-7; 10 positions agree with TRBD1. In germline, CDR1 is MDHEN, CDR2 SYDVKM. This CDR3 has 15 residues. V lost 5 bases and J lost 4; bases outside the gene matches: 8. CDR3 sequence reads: CASSSAGTGVYEQYF. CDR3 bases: TGTGCCAGCAGTAGCGCCGGGACAGGGGTTTACGAGCAGTACTTC.

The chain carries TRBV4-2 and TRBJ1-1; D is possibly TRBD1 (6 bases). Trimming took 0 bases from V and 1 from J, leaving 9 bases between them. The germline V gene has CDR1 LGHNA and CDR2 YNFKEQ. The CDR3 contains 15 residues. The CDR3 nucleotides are TGTGCCAGCAGCCAAGAGGACAGTAAGAACACTGAAGCTTTCTTT. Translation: CASSQEDSKNTEAFF.

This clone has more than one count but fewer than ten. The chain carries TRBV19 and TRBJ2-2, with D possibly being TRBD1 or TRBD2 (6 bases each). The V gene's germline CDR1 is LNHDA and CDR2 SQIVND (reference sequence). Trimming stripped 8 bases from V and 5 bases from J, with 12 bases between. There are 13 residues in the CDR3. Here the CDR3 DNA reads TGTGCCAGTTGGGGGGCGAGTACCGGGGAGCTGTTTTTT. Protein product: CASWGASTGELFF.